This TCR beta chain appears in the sequencing data of a study of blood T cells in healthy people across ages. Study-level results: Donor CMV infection status was unknown, possibly confounding age-related changes in expanded clonotypes.

A second roughly 6 to 11 cycle PCR used barcoded and J-beta primers. Through a template-switch adaptor with 12 random nucleotides, each cDNA molecule received a tag. TCRdb reprocessed the 5' RACE reads with MiXCR, giving one entry per CDR3 protein. This sample has 850,000 or so distinct CDR3 sequences; 29% occur once, and the top ten carry roughly 17%. Trimming removed 7 bases from V and 2 bases from J, with 18 bases in between. Germline CDR1 GTSNPN, CDR2 SVGIG (reference sequence). The CDR3 sequence is 14 residues long. Isolating PBMCs gave at least 6.5 million of these cells per sample. With each sample, at least 6 micrograms of total RNA were extracted. This clonotype was seen a handful of times. Its specificity is unknown.

The specimen was blood. This receptor was obtained from a woman of 80 years or more in good health. The chain couples TRBV30 to TRBJ2-7; D possibly uses TRBD1 or TRBD2 (5 bases each). CDR3 bases: TGTGCCTCCTTGGGACGGCCGGGCACCTACGAGCAGTACTTC. Translated: CASLGRPGTYEQYF.